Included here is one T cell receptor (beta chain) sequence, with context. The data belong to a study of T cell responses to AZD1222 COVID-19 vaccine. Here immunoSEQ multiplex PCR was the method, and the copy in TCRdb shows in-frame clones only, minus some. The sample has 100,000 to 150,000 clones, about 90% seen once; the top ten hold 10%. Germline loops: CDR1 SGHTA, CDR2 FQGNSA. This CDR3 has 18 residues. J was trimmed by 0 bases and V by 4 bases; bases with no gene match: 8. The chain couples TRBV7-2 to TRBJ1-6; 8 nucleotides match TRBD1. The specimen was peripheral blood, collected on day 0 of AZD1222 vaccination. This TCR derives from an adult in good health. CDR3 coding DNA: TGTGCCAGCAGCTCCAGGACAGGGCTGAGCTCCTATAATTCACCCCTCCACTTT. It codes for CASSSRTGLSSYNSPLHF.